These T cell receptor beta chains were read from a single sample in a study of blood T cell repertoires in COVID-19. Clones were sequenced by immunoSEQ multiplex PCR, and TCRdb holds only the in-frame ones, with some missing. The table shows roughly 250,000 clones, with over 75% occurring only once. The source material was peripheral blood. These receptors came from a human donor in a cohort sampled during active COVID-19. Both conserved end residues are part of each CDR3. A D gene is named only where the DNA matches it firmly. The size entry is marked missing in some rows and otherwise reads once, few, many or a size class.

V	size	D	J	DNA	CDR3
TRBV29-1	.	TRBD2	TRBJ2-7	TGCAGCGTTAGGGACGCGGCGGGAGGGCGTGGCGAGCAGTACTTC	CSVRDAAGGRGEQYF
TRBV12-3/TRBV12-4	.	.	TRBJ1-1	TGTGCCAGCAGTTTAGACGGGAACACTGAAGCTTTCTTT	CASSLDGNTEAFF
TRBV9	few	TRBD1	TRBJ2-2	TGTGCCAGCAGCCCCCGGGACAGGATGAACACCGGGGAGCTGTTTTTT	CASSPRDRMNTGELFF
TRBV6-5	.	TRBD1	TRBJ1-4	TGTGCCAGCAGTTACGTCGGGACAGGGTCTGAAAAACTGTTTTTT	CASSYVGTGSEKLFF
TRBV10-3	.	TRBD1	TRBJ2-5	TGTGCCATCAGTACGGACAGGGGGCAGCAAGAGACCCAGTACTTC	CAISTDRGQQETQYF
TRBV28	.	.	TRBJ1-5	TGTGCCAGCAGTTCGTTCATAAGGGGTGGCAATCAGCCCCAGCATTTT	CASSSFIRGGNQPQHF
TRBV7-9	few	.	TRBJ2-1	TGTGCCAGCAGCCAGCTGTTAGGACGGGGGGCGCGCAATGAGCAGTTCTTC	CASSQLLGRGARNEQFF
TRBV27	.	.	TRBJ1-1	TGTGCCAGCCGAGAGTACAGGGACGGGGACACTGAAGCTTTCTTT	CASREYRDGDTEAFF
TRBV29-1	.	.	TRBJ2-7	TGCAGCGTCCTGAGTGCCTACGAGCAGTACTTC	CSVLSAYEQYF
TRBV7-9	.	.	TRBJ1-4	TGTGCCAGCAGCCCGAACCGGGATCATGAAAAACTGTTTTTT	CASSPNRDHEKLFF
TRBV25-1	.	TRBD2	TRBJ2-2	TGTGCCAGCAGTGAGGAGGGGGGACTAGGATCCGGGGAGCTGTTTTTT	CASSEEGGLGSGELFF
TRBV7-9	.	TRBD2	TRBJ2-1	TGTGCCAGCAGCTACAGCGGGAGGGCCCTCGGTGAGCAGTTCTTC	CASSYSGRALGEQFF